What follows are 17 T cell receptor beta chains derived from one specimen sequenced in a study of shared clonotypes between healthy human individuals. CD45RO-negative, CCR7-positively selected cells formed the naive CD8 fraction, excluding terminally differentiated effector memory CD45RA+ cells. Sequenced by immunoSEQ multiplex PCR; TCRdb stores in-frame clones only, minus some. The sample has millions of clones, over 85% seen once. Input material: naive CD8+ T cells sorted from blood. Receptor source: a man younger than 30 in good health.

The chain couples TRBV9 to TRBJ1-2; possible D gene TRBD1, 5 bases. The CDR3 is 15 residues long. Germline assignment: CDR1 SGDLS and CDR2 YYNGEE. V was pared by 1 base and J by 4 bases, with 14 bases between. The CDR3 DNA reads TGTGCCAGCAGCGTAACGGCCGGGGACGGCTATGGCTACACCTTC. This codes for CASSVTAGDGYGYTF.

On this clone: In the same sample, other DNA sequences code for this CDR3. The V gene is TRBV6-5, the J gene TRBJ2-2; a possible D gene is TRBD2 (5 bases). Germline lookup yields CDR1 MNHEY and CDR2 SVGAGI. The V end lost 0 bases, the J end lost 2 bases, and 10 bases lay between the germline ends. The CDR3 runs 16 residues. The CDR3 sequence is CASSYSGGQNTGELFF. The CDR3 nucleotides are TGTGCCAGCAGTTACTCGGGCGGGCAAAACACCGGGGAGCTGTTTTTT.

The J gene is TRBJ2-1, the V gene TRBV7-6; maybe TRBD1 (5 bases). Per germline, CDR1 SGHVS and CDR2 FNYEAQ. The V and J ends lost 5 bases and 5 bases respectively, with 16 bases between them. CDR3 length: 15 amino acids. The CDR3 reads CASSLSGIGDNEQFF. The CDR3 DNA is TGTGCCAGCAGCCTTTCAGGGATAGGAGACAATGAGCAGTTCTTC.

V usage is TRBV11-2 and J usage is TRBJ1-1; TRBD1 matches at 7 bases. The CDR3 is 13 amino acids. Germline V lookup: CDR1 SGHAT, CDR2 FQNNGV. Unmatched junction bases numbered 4, after V lost 6 bases and J lost 3 bases. For the CDR3, the DNA is TGTGCCAGCAGTACTACAGGGGACACTGAAGCTTTCTTT. This gives the protein CASSTTGDTEAFF. Full variable domain (missing parts from reference TRBV11-2 and TRBJ1-1): EAGVAQSPRYKIIEKRQSVAFWCNPISGHATLYWYQQILGQGPKLLIQFQNNGVVDDSQLPKDRFSAERLKGVDSTLKIQPAKLEDSAVYLCASSTTGDTEAFFGQGTRLTVV.

The chain uses TRBV12-5 and TRBJ2-7; D might be TRBD1 (6 bases). Per the germline V gene, CDR1 is LGHNT and CDR2 is FRNRAP. Trimming took off 5 bases at V and 5 bases at J, with 13 bases between the two ends. The CDR3 runs 13 residues. The chain's CDR3 is CASGITGLHEQYF. In DNA form, the CDR3 reads TGTGCTAGTGGTATCACAGGGCTGCACGAGCAGTACTTC.

In DNA, the CDR3 is TGTGCCAGCAGTTATAACAGGGCCGAGCAGTACTTC. This encodes CASSYNRAEQYF. The V gene is TRBV6-6, the J gene TRBJ2-7, with D perhaps TRBD1 (6 bases). V was cut by 3 bases and J by 6 bases, with 9 bases left in between. Per the germline V gene, CDR1 is MNHNY and CDR2 is SVGAGI (reference sequence). CDR3 length equals 12 residues.

This clone has just one count. CDR3 protein: CASSFQADGTDTQYF. In nucleotides, the CDR3 is TGTGCCAGCAGTTTTCAGGCGGATGGGACAGATACGCAGTATTTT. The chain combines TRBV6-5 with TRBJ2-3; D gene unclear. The CDR3 is 15 amino acids. Trimming removed 4 bases at V and 3 bases at J, with 14 bases between. Germline loops: CDR1 MNHEY, CDR2 SVGAGI.

V is TRBV15 and J is TRBJ1-5, with 7 bases that match TRBD1. The CDR3 is made up of 15 amino acids. Germline V lookup: CDR1 LNHNV, CDR2 YYDKDF (reference sequence). V dropped 5 bases and J dropped 6; count of bases not matched to a gene: 10. CDR3 nucleotide sequence: TGTGCCACCAGCCCAGGGACAGAGGGAGGTCAGCCCCAGCATTTT. It yields the protein CATSPGTEGGQPQHF.

The V and J genes are TRBV29-1 and TRBJ1-2; D unresolved. The CDR3 contains 14 residues. Deletions cut 3 bases from V and 4 bases from J, with 15 bases between. The germline V gene has CDR1 SQVTM and CDR2 ANQGSEA. Here the CDR3 reads CSVDSELIGYGYTF. Written as DNA, the CDR3 is TGCAGCGTTGATTCAGAGTTAATTGGCTATGGCTACACCTTC.

This chain connects TRBV9 to TRBJ2-2; 8 bases agree with TRBD2. This CDR3 has 16 amino acids. Trimming cost V 4 bases and J 4 bases; bases outside gene matches: 9. Per germline, CDR1 SGDLS and CDR2 YYNGEE. CDR3 nucleotides: TGTGCCAGCAGCCCCGACGGGGGGGCTGCCACCGGGGAGCTGTTTTTT. Translated: CASSPDGGAATGELFF.

The V and J genes are TRBV15 and TRBJ2-1; 11 bases match TRBD2. The CDR3 length is 14 residues. Germline lookup yields CDR1 LNHNV and CDR2 YYDKDF (reference sequence). After removal of 5 bases from V and 7 bases from J, the junction contained 4 bases not matched to a gene. The CDR3 loop is CATSGGLAENEQFF. CDR3 coding DNA: TGTGCCACCAGCGGGGGACTAGCGGAGAATGAGCAGTTCTTC.

The V and J genes are TRBV27 and TRBJ1-5; D is unclear. This CDR3 has 13 residues. Between the trimmed V and J ends, which lost 3 bases and 4 bases, there was a span of 7 bases. Germline CDR1 MNHEY, CDR2 SMNVEV (reference sequence). The CDR3 DNA follows: TGTGCCAGCAGTTTCATGGAGAATCAGCCCCAGCATTTT. Its protein product is CASSFMENQPQHF.

This sequence joins TRBV12-5 and TRBJ2-1; TRBD1 matches 9 bases. CDR1 and CDR2 (germline): LGHNT, FRNRAP. The CDR3 loop spans 14 amino acids. With 5 bases clipped from V and 6 bases from J, the junction kept 5 bases outside the gene matches. The CDR3 DNA sequence: TGTGCTAGTGGTCTAGGACAGGGGCTCAATGAGCAGTTCTTC. It translates to CASGLGQGLNEQFF.

The chain uses TRBV27 and TRBJ2-7, with TRBD1 identical over 8 bases. Looked up from germline, CDR1 is MNHEY and CDR2 is SMNVEV (reference sequence). V shed 6 bases, J shed 7 bases, and the junction held 8 bases outside the gene matches. The CDR3 loop spans 13 amino acids. Here the CDR3 DNA reads TGTGCCAGCAGACTAGGACAGGGTTGGGAGCAGTACTTC. Translating gives CASRLGQGWEQYF.

This sequence joins TRBV11-2 and TRBJ2-5, with TRBD2 matching 11 bases. The trim removed 2 bases at V and 3 bases at J, leaving 2 bases unmatched. Germline values: CDR1 SGHAT, CDR2 FQNNGV. The CDR3 sequence is 15 residues long. CDR3 sequence reads: CASSLLAGGEETQYF. The CDR3 DNA follows: TGTGCCAGCAGCTTACTAGCGGGGGGAGAAGAGACCCAGTACTTC.

In its sample, this clone was seen once. Additional DNA sequences in this sample encode the identical CDR3. V gene TRBV4-3 combines with J gene TRBJ2-7, with D maybe TRBD1 (5 bases). CDR1 LGHNA and CDR2 YSLEER come from the germline V gene. The V end lost 0 bases, the J end lost 3 bases, and 9 bases lay between the germline ends. CDR3 length equals 14 residues. The CDR3 DNA reads TGCGCCAGCAGCCAAGATTGGGGCAGCTACGAGCAGTACTTC. Translated, it gives CASSQDWGSYEQYF.

The chain couples TRBV7-6 to TRBJ2-1; perhaps D is TRBD1 or TRBD2 (5 bases each). The CDR3 contains 15 residues. Germline CDR1 reads SGHVS; CDR2 reads FNYEAQ. Trimming took 5 bases from V and 3 from J, leaving 14 bases between them. The CDR3 DNA reads TGTGCCAGCAGCACCTTCGGGACGCTCTACAATGAGCAGTTCTTC. The encoded protein is CASSTFGTLYNEQFF.